This T cell receptor (beta chain) came from a study of identical twins. Each donor was a healthy Caucasian. Germline V CDR1 and CDR2: DFQATT, SNEGSKA (reference sequence). The CDR3 is made up of 15 amino acids. V was pared by 0 bases and J by 7 bases, with 15 bases between. TCRdb re-called the 5' RACE reads with MiXCR, one entry per CDR3 protein. The sample has approximately 700,000 distinct CDR3 sequences, around 6.1% seen once. Many counts were recorded for this clonotype. The TCR sequence derives from a man aged 18 to 35 in good health. The sequencing input was naive T cells sorted from blood. This chain links TRBV20-1 with TRBJ2-2; a weak D match, TRBD2 (5 bases). CDR3 protein: CSARDRGSGGGELFF. CDR3 coding DNA: TGCAGTGCTAGAGATCGGGGAAGCGGTGGCGGGGAGCTGTTTTTT.